The 19 T cell receptor beta chains below were found in one sample sequenced in a study of Ad26.COV2.S vaccination and SARS-CoV-2 variants. The sample's treatment: 15 to 20 received Ad26.COV2.S at low or high dose, single or two shots; roughly five received placebo; per-sample allocation not given. Sample collection was performed on day 63 after the first vaccine or placebo injection. Repertoires were generated with immunoSEQ multiplex PCR, while TCRdb's copy carries only in-frame clones and drops some. Among 200,000 to 300,000 clones listed, around 88% were seen once. The sample was peripheral blood, taken in a trial of Ad26.COV2.S vaccine versus placebo. The receptor source for this set is a person aged 18 to 65 who received the Ad26.COV2.S COVID-19 vaccine or a placebo.

The rearrangement uses TRBV2 and TRBJ1-1; D might be TRBD1 (5 bases). V gave up 6 bases and J gave up 1 base, with 9 bases separating them. Germline assignment: CDR1 SNHLY and CDR2 FYNNEI. This CDR3 contains 13 residues. In DNA, the CDR3 is TGTGCCAGCAGGCAGGGCGCGAACACTGAAGCTTTCTTT. It is translated as CASRQGANTEAFF.

The chain combines TRBV2 with TRBJ1-1; tentatively, D is TRBD1 (6 bases). V gave up 4 bases and J gave up 3 bases, with 12 bases separating them. CDR3 size: 14 residues. Germline V gene lookup returns CDR1 SNHLY and CDR2 FYNNEI. The CDR3 reads CASSAERGDTEAFF. CDR3 DNA sequence: TGTGCCAGCAGTGCGGAGAGGGGGGACACTGAAGCTTTCTTT.

This clone appeared a single time. The rearrangement links TRBV5-5 to TRBJ2-5, with TRBD1 matching over 8 bases. The germline V gene has CDR1 SGHKS and CDR2 YYEKEE (reference sequence). The CDR3 totals 15 residues. The ends lost 4 bases at V and 4 bases at J; junction bases unmatched: 9. CDR3 in DNA: TGTGCCAGCAGCACAAGGACAGGGTGGAGAGAGACCCAGTACTTC. Amino acid sequence: CASSTRTGWRETQYF.

This clone has only one observation. The gene calls are TRBV18 and TRBJ2-7, with 9 bases aligning to TRBD2. The V and J ends lost 3 bases and 5 bases, in that order; junction bases with no gene match: 5. Germline V gene data show CDR1 as KGHSH and CDR2 as LQKENI. There are 14 residues in the CDR3. Here the CDR3 reads CASSPGSGSHEQYV. CDR3 coding DNA: TGTGCCAGCTCACCGGGTAGCGGGAGCCACGAGCAGTACGTC.

V gene TRBV18 combines with J gene TRBJ1-1, with D uncertain. CDR3 length: 17 residues. The germline V gene has CDR1 KGHSH and CDR2 LQKENI. Trimming left V 6 bases short and J 0 bases short, with 20 bases between. Written as DNA, the CDR3 is TGTGCCAGCTCGCCCTATGACAATGGGCATGTGAACACTGAAGCTTTCTTT. Protein product: CASSPYDNGHVNTEAFF.

This clone was found a few times. The J gene is TRBJ1-5, the V gene TRBV30; possibly TRBD1 for D (6 bases). Trimming took 7 bases from V and 2 from J, leaving 12 bases between them. The CDR3 runs to 13 residues. In germline, CDR1 is GTSNPN, CDR2 SVGIG (reference sequence). The CDR3 sequence: CAYSRQGNQPQHF. The CDR3 DNA is TGTGCCTACTCCCGACAGGGCAATCAGCCCCAGCATTTT. The full variable domain, with the rest looked up from reference TRBV30 and TRBJ1-5, is SQTIHQWPATLVQPVGSPLSLECTVEGTSNPNLYWYRQAAGRGLQLLFYSVGIGQISSEVPQNLSASRPQDRQFILSSKKLLLSDSGFYLCAYSRQGNQPQHFGDGTRLSIL.

This chain's CDR3 is CASSLAYGGDGYTF. CDR3 DNA sequence: TGCGCCAGCAGCTTGGCCTATGGTGGGGATGGCTACACCTTC. The J gene is TRBJ1-2, the V gene TRBV5-1; no clear D gene. In germline, CDR1 is SGHRS, CDR2 YFSETQ. V gave up 0 bases and J gave up 6 bases, with 12 bases separating them. The CDR3 has 14 residues.

The chain is built from TRBV7-8 and TRBJ2-5; 10 positions match TRBD2. The CDR3 loop spans 16 amino acids. Germline V gives CDR1 SGHVS, CDR2 FQNEAQ. The junction had 7 bases not matched to a gene; V was cut back by 1 base and J by 5 bases. In DNA form, the CDR3 reads TGTGCCAGCAGCTTAGGGGCTAGCGGGGGATGGGAGACCCAGTACTTC. Protein sequence: CASSLGASGGWETQYF.

V and J are TRBV5-8 and TRBJ2-5, with 9 bases identical to TRBD1. The germline gives CDR1 SGHTS, CDR2 YDEGEE. The CDR3 contains 15 residues. The V and J ends lost 7 bases and 5 bases, in that order; junction bases with no gene match: 12. In nucleotides, the CDR3 is TGTGCCAGCTTCAACCCGGGACAGGGCTTGGAGACCCAGTACTTC. Its translation is CASFNPGQGLETQYF.

The gene calls are TRBV7-3 and TRBJ2-1; unclear D gene. The germline V gene encodes CDR1 SGHTA and CDR2 FQGTGA. V was shortened by 5 bases and J by 6 bases, with 17 bases between the two germline ends. CDR3 size: 15 residues. CDR3 loop: CASSPKRAGSNEQFF. The CDR3 region has the DNA TGTGCCAGCAGCCCAAAAAGGGCAGGTTCCAATGAGCAGTTCTTC.

V is TRBV5-5 and J is TRBJ2-1; 7 bases map to TRBD2. CDR3 length: 15 amino acids. The germline V gene encodes CDR1 SGHKS and CDR2 YYEKEE (reference sequence). V trimming: 3 bases; J trimming: 11 bases; junction bases outside the gene matches: 14. CDR3 bases: TGTGCCAGCAGCTGGGGCGTGGTGATAGCGGGTCAGCAGTTCTTC. It codes for CASSWGVVIAGQQFF.

The rearrangement links TRBV6-5 to TRBJ2-1; 7 positions agree with TRBD2. V lost 8 bases, J lost 7 bases, and 5 bases stayed unmatched. Germline lookup yields CDR1 MNHEY and CDR2 SVGAGI. This CDR3 has 12 residues. The CDR3 nucleotides are TGTGCCAGCGCCAGGGAGGGGAATGAGCAGTTCTTC. It codes for CASAREGNEQFF.

Worth noting for this clone: In the same sample, other DNA sequences code for this CDR3. V and J are TRBV7-9 and TRBJ2-3; D uncertain. The V end lost 6 bases, the J end lost 1 base, and 8 bases lay between the germline ends. The CDR3 extends over 13 amino acids. Germline V gives CDR1 SEHNR, CDR2 FQNEAQ (reference sequence). The CDR3 reads CASRGGRTDTQYF. The CDR3 DNA sequence: TGTGCCAGCAGGGGCGGCCGCACAGATACGCAGTATTTT.

V and J are TRBV7-8 and TRBJ1-5; 7 positions agree with TRBD1. CDR3 length equals 15 residues. V lost 1 base, J lost 3 bases, and 3 bases stayed unmatched. Germline assignment: CDR1 SGHVS and CDR2 FQNEAQ. Here the CDR3 reads CASSLVGQLNQPQHF. The CDR3 region has the DNA TGTGCCAGCAGCTTAGTGGGACAGCTCAATCAGCCCCAGCATTTT.

V is TRBV5-1 and J is TRBJ2-7; 9 nucleotides agree with TRBD1. The germline CDR1 and CDR2 sequences are SGHRS and YFSETQ. This CDR3 region has 14 residues. V dropped 0 bases and J dropped 4; count of bases not matched to a gene: 2. The CDR3 loop reads CASSLDRGPYEQYF. CDR3 in DNA: TGCGCCAGCAGCTTGGACAGGGGGCCGTACGAGCAGTACTTC.

The chain combines TRBV2 with TRBJ1-2; D remains ambiguous. V was clipped by 11 bases and J by 2 bases, with 15 bases between them. The CDR3 length is 13 residues. Germline V lookup: CDR1 SNHLY, CDR2 FYNNEI. CDR3 bases: TGTGCCCTTGTCGGGAGGGCCAACTATGGCTACACCTTC. This gives the protein CALVGRANYGYTF.

The chain couples TRBV24-1 to TRBJ2-2; D unresolved. This CDR3 is 14 amino acids long. V was trimmed by 4 bases and J by 4 bases, leaving 9 bases between them. Germline values: CDR1 KGHDR, CDR2 SFDVKD. The CDR3 region is CATSDRSSTGELFF. The DNA for the CDR3 is TGTGCCACCAGTGACCGGTCAAGCACCGGGGAGCTGTTTTTT.

The chain carries TRBV15 and TRBJ1-5, with 9 nucleotides matching TRBD1. Germline CDR1 LNHNV, CDR2 YYDKDF (reference sequence). The CDR3 spans 16 residues. V lost 4 bases to trimming and J lost 6 bases; unmatched junction nucleotides: 10. CDR3 in amino acids: CATSTGRGQGAQPQHF. Written as DNA, the CDR3 is TGTGCCACCAGCACGGGCCGGGGACAGGGAGCTCAGCCCCAGCATTTT.

The chain has TRBV25-1 and TRBJ2-5, with D possibly matching TRBD2 (5 bases). The germline CDR1 and CDR2 sequences are MGHDK and SYGVNS. Trimming stripped 5 bases from V and 5 bases from J, with 9 bases between. This CDR3 is 12 amino acids long. The CDR3 region is CASSRERETQYF. CDR3 DNA: TGTGCCAGCAGTCGGGAAAGGGAGACCCAGTACTTC.